The TCR beta chain under discussion was sequenced for a study of blood T cell repertoires in COVID-19. The CDR3 spans 15 residues. Trimming took off 1 base at V and 7 bases at J, with 14 bases between the two ends. Germline CDR1 reads SGHTA; CDR2 reads FQGNSA. Repertoires were generated with immunoSEQ multiplex PCR, while TCRdb's copy carries only in-frame clones and drops some. Among some 98,000 clones listed, 82% were seen once. This sequence originates from a man in his 70s with active or convalescent COVID-19. The V call is TRBV7-2, the J call TRBJ2-1, with D possibly matching TRBD2 (7 bases). The sample was peripheral blood. CDR3 residues: CASSLDPGGWNEQFF. The CDR3 nucleotides are TGTGCCAGCAGCTTAGACCCGGGGGGCTGGAATGAGCAGTTCTTC.